These 20 T cell receptor beta chains were all obtained from the same sample, sequenced in a study of blood T cell repertoires in COVID-19. Method: immunoSEQ multiplex PCR; TCRdb's copy keeps in-frame clones and lacks some. The sample lists 45,000 to 55,000 clones, 70% to 85% occurring once. The sample was peripheral blood. The receptors come from a man in his fifties or sixties with active COVID-19.

This sequence joins TRBV7-2 and TRBJ2-3; TRBD1 aligns across 11 bases. The J segment lost 5 bases and the V segment lost 3 bases, leaving 7 bases of the junction unmatched. Germline V CDR1 and CDR2: SGHTA, FQGNSA. CDR3 size: 16 residues. The CDR3 sequence is CASSFHRTGGVDTQYF. Written as DNA, the CDR3 is TGTGCCAGCAGCTTCCACCGGACAGGGGGCGTAGATACGCAGTATTTT.

This clone appeared a single time. The CDR3 loop reads CAISGRAGEDTQYF. CDR3 nucleotide sequence: TGTGCCATCAGTGGAAGGGCAGGGGAGGATACGCAGTATTTT. This chain links TRBV10-3 with TRBJ2-3; tentative D call: TRBD1 (6 bases). CDR1 and CDR2 (germline): ENHRY, SYGVKD. V lost 4 bases and J lost 6, with 14 bases in between. The CDR3 totals 14 residues.

This chain uses TRBV6-4 with TRBJ2-2; TRBD1 agrees at 9 bases. The V segment lost 6 bases and the J segment 6 bases; nucleotides outside the gene matches: 11. The germline CDR1 and CDR2 sequences are MRHNA and SNTAGT. The CDR3 loop spans 16 amino acids. In DNA, the CDR3 is TGTGCCAGCAGACCGTTCACAGGGGGCGAGGCCGGGGAGCTGTTTTTT. It encodes CASRPFTGGEAGELFF.

CDR3 region: CASSQGPGQGAYEQYF. DNA of the CDR3: TGTGCCAGCAGCCAAGGCCCGGGACAGGGGGCCTACGAGCAGTACTTC. The rearrangement uses TRBV3-1 (or the pseudogene TRBV3-2) and TRBJ2-7, with 11 bases aligning to TRBD1. Germline-derived CDR1 and CDR2 are LGHDT and YNNKEL (reference sequence). V lost 1 base to trimming and J lost 2 bases; unmatched junction nucleotides: 4. This CDR3 is 16 amino acids long.

V is TRBV5-4 and J is TRBJ2-5; D might be TRBD1 (6 bases). V lost 0 bases, J lost 4 bases, and 10 bases lay in between. The CDR3 is 14 amino acids. The germline V gene encodes CDR1 SGHNT and CDR2 YYREEE (reference sequence). Written as DNA, the CDR3 is TGTGCCAGCAGCTTGGACAGGGTGGGAGAGACCCAGTACTTC. It translates to CASSLDRVGETQYF.

The genes are TRBV7-8 and TRBJ1-5; no definite D call. Trimming took 1 base from V and 0 from J, leaving 16 bases between them. Germline lookup yields CDR1 SGHVS and CDR2 FQNEAQ. The CDR3 loop spans 18 amino acids. As DNA, the CDR3 is TGTGCCAGCAGCTTAGTACCCCCTTTACAAAATAGCAATCAGCCCCAGCATTTT. It is translated as CASSLVPPLQNSNQPQHF.

The chain joins TRBV5-1 to TRBJ2-7; 10 bases align to TRBD1. This CDR3 contains 15 residues. V lost 4 bases to trimming and J lost 1 base; unmatched junction nucleotides: 5. Germline assignment: CDR1 SGHRS and CDR2 YFSETQ. Written as DNA, the CDR3 is TGCGCCAGCAGCGGGACAGGGGCCCTTTCCTACGAGCAGTACTTC. Translated: CASSGTGALSYEQYF.

The chain is built from TRBV10-3 and TRBJ2-3, with 14 bases that match TRBD2. V shed 4 bases and J 3 bases; nucleotides not matched to a gene: 6. CDR3 length equals 17 residues. Germline lookup yields CDR1 ENHRY and CDR2 SYGVKD. CDR3 nucleotides: TGTGCCATCAGTGCCCTGACTAGCGGGGGGGGAACAGATACGCAGTATTTT. It translates to CAISALTSGGGTDTQYF.

V gene TRBV28 combines with J gene TRBJ2-7, with 7 bases aligning to TRBD1. V lost 9 bases, J lost 5 bases, and 10 bases stayed unmatched. CDR1 is MDHEN, CDR2 SYDVKM, per germline. CDR3 length: 13 amino acids. CDR3 coding DNA: TGTGCCAGTCGAATTTTAGGGGGCCACGAGCAGTACTTC. Amino acid sequence: CASRILGGHEQYF.

V and J are TRBV6-5 and TRBJ1-5, with TRBD1 matching 7 bases. The CDR3 runs 12 residues. The trim removed 8 bases at V and 2 bases at J, leaving 0 bases unmatched. Looked up from germline, CDR1 is MNHEY and CDR2 is SVGAGI. CDR3 region: CASGTGNQPQHF. The CDR3 nucleotides are TGTGCCAGCGGGACAGGCAATCAGCCCCAGCATTTT.

The chain combines TRBV4-1 with TRBJ1-1; TRBD1 aligns across 8 bases. Germline assignment: CDR1 MGHRA and CDR2 YSYEKL. The V and J ends lost 3 bases and 5 bases, in that order; junction bases with no gene match: 5. This CDR3 is 14 amino acids long. For the CDR3, the DNA is TGCGCCAGCAGCCACCTTGGACAGGGTACTGAAGCTTTCTTT. Translation: CASSHLGQGTEAFF.

The V gene is TRBV12-3 or TRBV12-4, the J gene TRBJ1-2; D gene unclear. This CDR3 has 12 residues. Trimming left V 2 bases short and J 5 bases short, with 6 bases between. In nucleotides, the CDR3 is TGTGCCAGCAGTTTAAGGCGGTATGGCTACACCTTC. Translated, it gives CASSLRRYGYTF.

The chain is built from TRBV5-1 and TRBJ1-4; a weak D match, TRBD1 (6 bases). Trimming pared 0 bases from V and 5 bases from J, leaving 11 bases between. The CDR3 sequence is 15 residues long. CDR1 and CDR2 (germline): SGHRS, YFSETQ. CDR3 in DNA: TGCGCCAGCAGCTTGGCCGGGACATCCAATGAAAAACTGTTTTTT. Its protein product is CASSLAGTSNEKLFF.

The chain employs TRBV9 and TRBJ2-2; D is perhaps TRBD2 (7 bases). The CDR3 consists of 14 residues. The V end was cut by 1 base, the J end by 4 bases, with 8 bases between. Germline V gives CDR1 SGDLS, CDR2 YYNGEE. CDR3 bases: TGTGCCAGCAGCGTAAGGGGGGGCACCGGGGAGCTGTTTTTT. As protein: CASSVRGGTGELFF.

V usage is TRBV4-3 and J usage is TRBJ2-1, with 10 bases that match TRBD1. The CDR3 is 16 amino acids. V gave up 1 base and J gave up 8 bases; unmatched junction bases: 8. CDR1 and CDR2 from the germline V gene are LGHNA and YSLEER. This chain's CDR3 is CASSQGDRGRRDEQFF. The CDR3 DNA sequence: TGCGCCAGCAGCCAAGGTGACAGGGGGCGTCGGGATGAGCAGTTCTTC.

The chain joins TRBV7-9 to TRBJ2-5; D gene uncertain. Germline V CDR1 and CDR2: SEHNR, FQNEAQ (reference sequence). The V gene lost 4 bases and the J gene lost 5 bases, with 11 bases spanning the gap. The CDR3 is made up of 13 amino acids. DNA of the CDR3: TGTGCCAGCAGCTCACTACCTAGGGAGACCCAGTACTTC. It translates to CASSSLPRETQYF.

J is TRBJ2-1 and V is TRBV6-6, with D perhaps matching TRBD1 (5 bases). The CDR3 runs 14 residues. The germline V gene encodes CDR1 MNHNY and CDR2 SVGAGI (reference sequence). Deletions cut 7 bases from V and 0 bases from J, with 10 bases between. The CDR3 DNA is TGTGCCAGCAACCCCGACAGCTCCTACAATGAGCAGTTCTTC. Its protein product is CASNPDSSYNEQFF.

The chain has TRBV28 and TRBJ2-3, with unresolved D. CDR1 MDHEN and CDR2 SYDVKM come from the germline V gene. The CDR3 runs to 12 residues. The ends were cut back, 1 base at V and 3 bases at J, with 2 bases in the middle. In DNA form, the CDR3 reads TGTGCCAGCAGTTTATCTACAGATACGCAGTATTTT. Encoded protein: CASSLSTDTQYF.

The V gene is TRBV29-1, the J gene TRBJ2-2, with 7 nucleotides matching TRBD1. Germline CDR1 and CDR2: SQVTM and ANQGSEA. The trim removed 6 bases at V and 4 bases at J, leaving 5 bases unmatched. This CDR3 is 13 amino acids long. In DNA, the CDR3 is TGCAGCGTAGTCAGGGGGAGCACCGGGGAGCTGTTTTTT. Its translation: CSVVRGSTGELFF.

This chain links TRBV6-5 with TRBJ2-7; a weak D match, TRBD1 (6 bases). In germline, CDR1 is MNHEY, CDR2 SVGAGI. The CDR3 length is 15 residues. Between the trimmed V and J ends, which lost 7 bases and 3 bases, there was a span of 19 bases. The CDR3 is CASTQRGQGLYEQYF. The CDR3 DNA reads TGTGCCAGCACTCAAAGGGGCCAGGGGCTCTACGAGCAGTACTTC.